The sample holds many counts of the clone carrying this T cell receptor (beta chain). Its cognate antigen is unknown. Template material for amplifying TCR beta CDR3 regions consisted of RNA transcripts. HTBI primers were employed in a first-round RT-PCR of the TCR CDR3. TCRdb called the multiplex PCR reads again in MiXCR, with one record for every CDR3 protein. The profile shows around 660,000 distinct CDR3 sequences, less than 45% of them singletons. Trimming cost V 7 bases and J 9 bases, with 19 bases left between them. CDR3 size: 13 residues. The germline V gene has CDR1 DFQATT and CDR2 SNEGSKA (reference sequence). This sample is part of a study of T cells in Graves' hyperthyroidism and ophthalmopathy. Findings and limits, study-wide: Onset of ophthalmopathy came a median 6.5 months after the model predicted it.

The sample consisted of peripheral blood or thyroid tissue (not recorded which). V usage is TRBV20-1 and J usage is TRBJ1-5; D call uncertain. This TCR came from an adult man with Graves' disease, either hyperthyroidism or ophthalmopathy (not recorded which). In DNA, the CDR3 is TGCAGTGTTCGGACCGCGACTCAGTCGCCCCAGCATTTT. It yields the protein CSVRTATQSPQHF.